This T cell receptor beta chain was captured in a study of metastatic and nonmetastatic thyroid tumors. V was clipped by 4 bases and J by 0 bases, with 6 bases between them. The CDR3 is made up of 14 amino acids. The V gene's germline CDR1 is MGHRA and CDR2 YSYEKL. This clone came up many times. TCRdb redid the clone calls on the PCR reads using MiXCR. In the table there are tens of thousands of clones, 9% to 13% of which are singletons. Before thyroid surgery, none of the patients had received any treatment. This TCR came from a male donor with papillary thyroid cancer or a benign thyroid nodule (not recorded which). Some clones in this sample may be carry-over from other donors' samples. Material: blood. This chain uses TRBV4-1 with TRBJ2-2; D unclear. DNA for the CDR3: TGCGCCAGCAGCCGGATATCGAACACCGGGGAGCTGTTTTTT. Translation gives CASSRISNTGELFF.